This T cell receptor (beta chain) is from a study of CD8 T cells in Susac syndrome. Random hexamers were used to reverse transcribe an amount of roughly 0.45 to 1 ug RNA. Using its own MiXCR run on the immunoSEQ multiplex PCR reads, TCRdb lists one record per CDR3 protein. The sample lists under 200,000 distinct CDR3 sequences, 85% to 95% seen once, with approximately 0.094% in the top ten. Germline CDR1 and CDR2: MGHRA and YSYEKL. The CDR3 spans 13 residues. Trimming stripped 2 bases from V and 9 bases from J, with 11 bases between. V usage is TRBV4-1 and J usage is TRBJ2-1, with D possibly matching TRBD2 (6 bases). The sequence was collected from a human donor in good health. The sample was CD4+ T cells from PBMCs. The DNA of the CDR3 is TGCGCCAGCAGCCAAATCGTGGGGGGTGAGCAGTTCTTC. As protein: CASSQIVGGEQFF.